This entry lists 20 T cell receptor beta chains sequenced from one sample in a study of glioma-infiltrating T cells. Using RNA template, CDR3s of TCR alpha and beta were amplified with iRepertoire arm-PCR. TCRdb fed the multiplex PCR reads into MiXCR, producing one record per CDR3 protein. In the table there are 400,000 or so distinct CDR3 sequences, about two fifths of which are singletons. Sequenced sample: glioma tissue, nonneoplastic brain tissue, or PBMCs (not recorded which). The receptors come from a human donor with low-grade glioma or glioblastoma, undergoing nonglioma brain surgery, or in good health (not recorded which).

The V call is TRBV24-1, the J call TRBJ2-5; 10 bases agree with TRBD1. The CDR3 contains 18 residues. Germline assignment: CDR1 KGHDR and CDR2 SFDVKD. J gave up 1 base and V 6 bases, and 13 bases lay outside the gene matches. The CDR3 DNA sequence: TGTGCCACCAGTCCTACCCCGGGACAGGGGTTCGTCCAAGAGACCCAGTACTTC. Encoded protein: CATSPTPGQGFVQETQYF.

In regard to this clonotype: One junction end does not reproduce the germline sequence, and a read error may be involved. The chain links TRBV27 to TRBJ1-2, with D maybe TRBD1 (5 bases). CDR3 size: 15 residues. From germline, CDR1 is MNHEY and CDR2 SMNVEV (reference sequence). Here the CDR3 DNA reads TGTGCCAGCAGTTTCCAAGGACTGGGGGGATTAGGCTGCACCTTC. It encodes CASSFQGLGGLGCTF.

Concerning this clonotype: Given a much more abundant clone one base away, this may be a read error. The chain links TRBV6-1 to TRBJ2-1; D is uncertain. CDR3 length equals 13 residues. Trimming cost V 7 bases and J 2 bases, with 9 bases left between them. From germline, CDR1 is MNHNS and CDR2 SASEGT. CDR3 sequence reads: CASKEFTYNEQFF. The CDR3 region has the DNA TGTGCCAGCAAGGAGTTTACCTACAATGAGCAGTTCTTC.

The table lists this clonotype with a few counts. CDR3 bases: TGTGCCAGTAGAAGACTTGCCACCGGGGAGCTGTTTTTT. It yields the protein CASRRLATGELFF. The rearrangement links TRBV19 to TRBJ2-2; no firm D call. V lost 6 bases and J lost 4, with 9 bases in between. The CDR3 consists of 13 residues. Germline CDR1 and CDR2: LNHDA and SQIVND (reference sequence).

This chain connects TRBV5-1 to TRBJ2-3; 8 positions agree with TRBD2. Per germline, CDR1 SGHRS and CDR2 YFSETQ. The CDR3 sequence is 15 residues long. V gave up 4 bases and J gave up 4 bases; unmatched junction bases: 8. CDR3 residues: CASSPRAGGADTQYF. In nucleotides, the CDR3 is TGCGCCAGCAGCCCGAGGGCGGGAGGCGCAGATACGCAGTATTTT.

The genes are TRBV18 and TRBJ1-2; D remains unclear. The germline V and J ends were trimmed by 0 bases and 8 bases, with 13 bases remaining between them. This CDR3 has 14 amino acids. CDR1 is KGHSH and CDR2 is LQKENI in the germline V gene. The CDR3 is CASSPPGRVEGYTF. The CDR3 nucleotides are TGTGCCAGCTCACCACCGGGAAGGGTTGAGGGCTACACCTTC.

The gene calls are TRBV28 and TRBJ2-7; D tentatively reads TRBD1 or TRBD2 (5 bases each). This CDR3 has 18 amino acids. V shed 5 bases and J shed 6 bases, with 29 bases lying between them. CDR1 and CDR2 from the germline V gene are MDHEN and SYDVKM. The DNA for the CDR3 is TGTGCCAGCAGTCCCATTATCGTGGGACGATTCTCCGTTACCGAGCAGTACTTC. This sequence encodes CASSPIIVGRFSVTEQYF.

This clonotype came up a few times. The CDR3 is CASSQVAAGTYYNEQFF. For the CDR3, the DNA is TGTGCCAGCAGCCAAGTAGCCGCCGGGACATATTACAATGAGCAGTTCTTC. V gene TRBV14 combines with J gene TRBJ2-1, with a tentative D call TRBD1 (6 bases). CDR3 size: 17 residues. V gave up 1 base and J gave up 4 bases, with 17 bases separating them. Germline CDR1 reads SGHDN; CDR2 reads FVKESK.

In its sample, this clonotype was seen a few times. The CDR3 nucleotides read TGTGCCAGCAGCTTGGGACAGGGGCCCTACAATGAGCAGTTCTTC. Amino acid sequence: CASSLGQGPYNEQFF. The chain couples TRBV5-4 to TRBJ2-1, with TRBD1 identical over 8 bases. Germline lookup yields CDR1 SGHNT and CDR2 YYREEE (reference sequence). The CDR3 has 15 amino acids. The V gene end was trimmed by 0 bases and the J gene end by 2 bases; junction bases not matched to a gene: 1.

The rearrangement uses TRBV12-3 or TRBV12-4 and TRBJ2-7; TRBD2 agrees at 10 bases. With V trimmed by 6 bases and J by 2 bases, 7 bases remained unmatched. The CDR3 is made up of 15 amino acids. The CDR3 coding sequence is TGTGCCAGCAGCCGACCTAGCGGGAGCCCCTACGAGCAGTACTTC. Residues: CASSRPSGSPYEQYF.

This CDR3 is CASSLPTSGGRNEQFF. Here the CDR3 DNA reads TGTGCCAGCAGTTTACCCACTAGCGGGGGACGGAATGAGCAGTTCTTC. V and J are TRBV28 and TRBJ2-1, with 11 bases identical to TRBD2. The germline V gene encodes CDR1 MDHEN and CDR2 SYDVKM. With 2 bases clipped from V and 7 bases from J, the junction kept 7 bases outside the gene matches. This CDR3 spans 16 amino acids. The full variable domain, rest sourced from reference TRBV28 and TRBJ2-1, is DVKVTQSSRYLVKRTGEKVFLECVQDMDHENMFWYRQDPGLGLRLIYFSYDVKMKEKGDIPEGYSVSREKKERFSLILESASTNQTSMYLCASSLPTSGGRNEQFFGPGTRLTVL.

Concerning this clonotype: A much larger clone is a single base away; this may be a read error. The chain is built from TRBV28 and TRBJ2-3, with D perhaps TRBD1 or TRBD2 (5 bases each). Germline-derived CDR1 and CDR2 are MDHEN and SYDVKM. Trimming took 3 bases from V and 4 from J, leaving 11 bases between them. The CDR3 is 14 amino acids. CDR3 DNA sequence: TGTGCCAGCAGTTTGAGCAGGGACGCAGATACGCAGTATTTT. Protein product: CASSLSRDADTQYF. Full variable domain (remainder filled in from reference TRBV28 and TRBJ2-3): DVKVTQSSRYLVKRTGEKVFLECVQDMDHENMFWYRQDPGLGLRLIYFSYDVKMKEKGDIPEGYSVSREKKERFSLILESASTNQTSMYLCASSLSRDADTQYFGPGTRLTVL.

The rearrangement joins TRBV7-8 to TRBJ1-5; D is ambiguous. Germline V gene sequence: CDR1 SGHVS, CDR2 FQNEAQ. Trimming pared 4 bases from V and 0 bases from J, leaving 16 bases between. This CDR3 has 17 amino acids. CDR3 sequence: CASSYYPTYYSNQPQHF. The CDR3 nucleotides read TGTGCCAGCAGCTACTACCCGACATATTATAGCAATCAGCCCCAGCATTTT.

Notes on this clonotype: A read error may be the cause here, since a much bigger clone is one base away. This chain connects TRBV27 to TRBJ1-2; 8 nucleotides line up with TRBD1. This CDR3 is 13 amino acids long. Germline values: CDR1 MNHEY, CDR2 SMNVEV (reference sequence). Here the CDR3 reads CAISGGQAYGYTF. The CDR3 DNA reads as TGTGCCATCAGTGGGGGACAGGCTTATGGCTACACCTTC.

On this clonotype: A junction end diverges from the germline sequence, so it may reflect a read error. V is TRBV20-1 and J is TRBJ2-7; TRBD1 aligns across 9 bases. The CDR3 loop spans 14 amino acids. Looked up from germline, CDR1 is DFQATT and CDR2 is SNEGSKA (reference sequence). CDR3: CSASFRTGVYKQYF. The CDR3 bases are TGCAGTGCTAGTTTTCGGACAGGGGTCTACAAGCAGTACTTC.

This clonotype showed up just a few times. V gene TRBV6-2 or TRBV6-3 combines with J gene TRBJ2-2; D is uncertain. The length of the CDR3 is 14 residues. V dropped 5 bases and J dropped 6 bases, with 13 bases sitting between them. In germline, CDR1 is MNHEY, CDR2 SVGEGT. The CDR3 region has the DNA TGTGCCAGCAGTATCGGGCCCCCGGCCGGGGAGCTGTTTTTT. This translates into CASSIGPPAGELFF.

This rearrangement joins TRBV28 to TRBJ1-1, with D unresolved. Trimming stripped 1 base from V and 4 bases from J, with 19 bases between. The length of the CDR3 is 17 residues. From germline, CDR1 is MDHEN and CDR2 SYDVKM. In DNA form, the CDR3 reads TGTGCCAGCAGTTTATCGGGAACATCGTACATGAGCACTGAAGCTTTCTTT. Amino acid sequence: CASSLSGTSYMSTEAFF.

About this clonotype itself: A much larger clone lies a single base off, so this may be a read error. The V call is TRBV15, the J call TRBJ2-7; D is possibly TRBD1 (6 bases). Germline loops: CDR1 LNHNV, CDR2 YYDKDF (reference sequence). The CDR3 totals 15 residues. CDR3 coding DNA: TGTGCCACCAGCGCAGAGACAGGTGGCTCCTACGAGCACTACTTC. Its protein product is CATSAETGGSYEHYF.

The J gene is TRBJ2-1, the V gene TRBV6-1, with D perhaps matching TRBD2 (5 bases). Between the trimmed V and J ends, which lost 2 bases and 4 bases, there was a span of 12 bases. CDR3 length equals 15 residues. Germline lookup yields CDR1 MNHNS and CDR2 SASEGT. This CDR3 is CASSELEGLYNEQFF. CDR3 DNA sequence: TGTGCCAGCAGTGAACTAGAGGGCCTTTACAATGAGCAGTTCTTC.

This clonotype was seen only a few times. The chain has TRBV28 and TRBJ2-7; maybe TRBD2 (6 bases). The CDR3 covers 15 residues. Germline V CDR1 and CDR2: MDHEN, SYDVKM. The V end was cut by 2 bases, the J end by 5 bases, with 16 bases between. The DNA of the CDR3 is TGTGCCAGCAGTTTAGGAGGGATTCCAACGGACGAGCAGTACTTC. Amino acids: CASSLGGIPTDEQYF.